This T cell receptor (beta chain) comes out of a study of blood T cell repertoires in COVID-19. Study background: Acute and convalescent COVID-19 samples came from the United States, Italy and Spain. The cDNA or gDNA used as material had been derived from T cells, B-cell-depleted T cells, or PBMCs.

The germline gives CDR1 LGHNA, CDR2 YSLEER. The CDR3 runs 18 residues. J was trimmed by 6 bases and V by 0 bases; bases with no gene match: 13. Authors' processing steps: The assay estimated nucleated cells by amplifying reference gene primers. Sequenced by immunoSEQ multiplex PCR; TCRdb stores in-frame clones only, minus some. V, J and clone size are taken as reported in that table, and D and trimming were inferred from the DNA itself. The data show around 300,000 clones, 86% seen once. The sequencing sample was made of peripheral blood. The rearrangement uses TRBV4-3 and TRBJ2-1, with 8 positions matching TRBD2. The TCR was taken from a woman in her 30s with active or convalescent COVID-19. The CDR3 protein is CASSQDGYGGAGRNEQFF. CDR3 nucleotides: TGCGCCAGCAGCCAAGATGGGTACGGGGGGGCCGGCCGCAATGAGCAGTTCTTC.